This TCR beta chain was sequenced during a study of blood T cell repertoires in COVID-19. About the study: Donors in the United States, Italy and Spain gave samples during acute or convalescent COVID-19.

TCRdb's copy holds only in-frame clones and misses some; the assay was immunoSEQ multiplex PCR. This sample has fewer than 500,000 clones; 75% to 90% occur once, and the top ten carry about 0.65%. Participant reports of clinical history set cohort assignment. Germline V gives CDR1 SGHRS, CDR2 YFSETQ. The CDR3 loop spans 15 amino acids. The V gene end was trimmed by 4 bases and the J gene end by 3 bases; junction bases not matched to a gene: 5. The sequencing input was PBMCs or T cells enriched from blood (not recorded which). This receptor was obtained from a woman under 30 who had recovered from COVID-19. The gene calls are TRBV5-1 and TRBJ2-3, with 10 positions matching TRBD1. The CDR3 bases are TGCGCCAGCAGCACGGGGGACAGGGGAACAGATACGCAGTATTTT. Translating it yields CASSTGDRGTDTQYF.